This T cell receptor beta chain was documented in a study of blood T cell repertoires in COVID-19 (dated by TCRdb to the early 2020s). Broadly, across the study: Samples from collaborators originated in the United States, Italy and Spain and spanned both the acute and convalescent phases of COVID-19. The prospective study material was composed of cDNA or gDNA derived from T cells, B-cell-depleted T cells, or PBMCs. Where available, HLA class I and class II types were taken from metadata supplied by the sample provider and were not determined by assay-based typing. A freely available public database, intended as a resource for researchers studying the immune response to SARS-CoV-2, is where the repertoires were released. Deeply sampled blood TCRbeta repertoires from subjects exposed to, actively infected with, or recovered from COVID-19 were included in the dataset. The sample metadata nearly always contained a de-identified subject ID, COVID-19 status, age in years and sex. Samples came from the ongoing ImmuneRACE study (first 160 participants) plus 1,254 subjects from 6 global collaborators.

TCRbeta CDR3 regions were amplified from genomic DNA by means of the immunoSEQ Assay, a bias-controlled multiplex PCR. On the authors' methods: The number of nucleated cells in each sample was estimated from the amplification of reference gene primers within the assay. To quantify the absolute abundance of each unique TCRbeta CDR3 rearrangement, sequence reads were collapsed and filtered. For each sample, productive Simpson clonality was calculated as the square root of Simpson's diversity index across productive rearrangements. The clones in this table, taken by TCRdb from immuneACCESS, are in-frame only. Not every clone is retained; where verified, under half of the shortfall comes from an unresolved V gene, and the cause of the rest is unknown. The V and J calls and the clone size are those of that table, but D and trimming were determined from the DNA. Recorded for this sample are more than 120,000 clones; roughly nine tenths of them occurred a single time. The ten largest clones capture 1.5% to 2% of the sample.

V is pared back by 0 bases and J by 7 bases, with 15 bases lying between the germline termini. CDR1 and CDR2 (MGHRA, YSYEKL) derive from the germline V gene. The CDR3 runs 16 residues from the cysteine to the phenylalanine. The entry retains the CDR3 DNA only, 48 bases that are in frame from base 1. Beyond this particular receptor, the publication reports: Clinical and demographic metadata were provided uncurated, with the amount varying by source and participant.

About this clone itself: This clone's antigen is unknown. No clone much larger than this one lies a single base away; base qualities are absent.

Each collaborating institution followed its own protocols to collect whole blood in K2EDTA tubes. For TCRbeta analysis, collaborator samples were shipped as frozen whole blood, as isolated PBMCs, or as DNA extracted from either sample type. The source is a human donor in a cohort sampled during active COVID-19. The chain uses TRBV4-1 and TRBJ1-4, with a weak D call of TRBD1 (6 bases match). Sequences were obtained from peripheral blood. The DNA sequence is given as TGCGCCAGCAGCCAAGACGGGGGGCGCGGGGTTGAAAAACTGTTTTTT. The resulting protein is CASSQDGGRGVEKLFF.